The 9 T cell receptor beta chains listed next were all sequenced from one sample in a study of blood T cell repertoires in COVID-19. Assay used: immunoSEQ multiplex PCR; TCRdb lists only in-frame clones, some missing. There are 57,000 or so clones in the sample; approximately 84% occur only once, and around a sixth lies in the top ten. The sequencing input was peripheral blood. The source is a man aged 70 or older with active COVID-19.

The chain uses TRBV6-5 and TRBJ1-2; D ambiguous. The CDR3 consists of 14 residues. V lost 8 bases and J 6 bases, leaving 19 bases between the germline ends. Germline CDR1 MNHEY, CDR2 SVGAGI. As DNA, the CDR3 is TGTGCCAGCGTCCCAAACCGCGGGAGCGATGGCTACACCTTC. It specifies CASVPNRGSDGYTF.

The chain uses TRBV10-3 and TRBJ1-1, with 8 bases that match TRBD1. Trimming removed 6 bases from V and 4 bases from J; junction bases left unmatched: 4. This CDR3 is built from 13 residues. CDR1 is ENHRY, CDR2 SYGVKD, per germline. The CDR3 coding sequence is TGTGCCATCAGAGGACAGGGTGGCACTGAAGCTTTCTTT. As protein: CAIRGQGGTEAFF.

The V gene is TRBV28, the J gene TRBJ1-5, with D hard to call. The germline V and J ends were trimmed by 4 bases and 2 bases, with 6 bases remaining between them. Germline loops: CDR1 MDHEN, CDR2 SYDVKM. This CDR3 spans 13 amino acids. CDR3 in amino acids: CASSSHGNQPQHF. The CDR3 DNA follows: TGTGCCAGCAGTTCACATGGCAATCAGCCCCAGCATTTT.

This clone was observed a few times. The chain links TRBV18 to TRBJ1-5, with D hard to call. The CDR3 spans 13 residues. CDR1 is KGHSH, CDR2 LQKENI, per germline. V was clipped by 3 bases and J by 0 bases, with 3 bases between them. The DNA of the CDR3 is TGTGCCAGCTCACCTTATAGCAATCAGCCCCAGCATTTT. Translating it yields CASSPYSNQPQHF.

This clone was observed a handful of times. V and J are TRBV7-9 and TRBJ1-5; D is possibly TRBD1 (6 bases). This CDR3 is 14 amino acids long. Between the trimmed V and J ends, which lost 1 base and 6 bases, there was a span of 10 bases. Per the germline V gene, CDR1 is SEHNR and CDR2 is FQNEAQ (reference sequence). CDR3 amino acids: CASSLGTVTQPQHF. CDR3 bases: TGTGCCAGCAGCTTAGGGACAGTAACTCAGCCCCAGCATTTT. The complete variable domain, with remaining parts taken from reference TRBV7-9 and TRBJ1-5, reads DTGVSQNPRHKITKRGQNVTFRCDPISEHNRLYWYRQTLGQGPEFLTYFQNEAQLEKSRLLSDRFSAERPKGSFSTLEIQRTEQGDSAMYLCASSLGTVTQPQHFGDGTRLSIL.

This CDR3 reads CASSDPRTGGNGYTF. The CDR3 DNA follows: TGTGCCAGCAGTGACCCCCGGACAGGGGGCAATGGCTACACCTTC. The rearrangement joins TRBV25-1 to TRBJ1-2; the match to TRBD1 covers 11 bases. The CDR3 length is 15 residues. V gave up 3 bases and J gave up 6 bases; unmatched junction bases: 6. Germline CDR1 is MGHDK and CDR2 is SYGVNS.

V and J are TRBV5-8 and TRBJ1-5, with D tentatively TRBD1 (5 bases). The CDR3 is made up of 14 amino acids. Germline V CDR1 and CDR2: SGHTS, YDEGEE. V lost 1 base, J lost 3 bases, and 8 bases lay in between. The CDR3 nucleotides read TGTGCCAGCAGCTTGTGGGGGGTCAATCAGCCCCAGCATTTT. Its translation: CASSLWGVNQPQHF.

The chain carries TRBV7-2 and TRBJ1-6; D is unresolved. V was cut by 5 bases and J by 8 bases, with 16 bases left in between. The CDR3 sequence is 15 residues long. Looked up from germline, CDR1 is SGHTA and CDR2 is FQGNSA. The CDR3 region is CASSTAAGAYSPLHF. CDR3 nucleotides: TGTGCCAGCAGCACAGCGGCAGGCGCGTATTCACCCCTCCACTTT.

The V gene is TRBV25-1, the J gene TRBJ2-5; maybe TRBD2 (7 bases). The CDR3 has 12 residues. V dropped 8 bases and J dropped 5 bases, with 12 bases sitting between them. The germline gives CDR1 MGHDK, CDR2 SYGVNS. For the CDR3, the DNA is TGTGCCAGCGGGAGGGGGGGTGAGACCCAGTACTTC. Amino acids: CASGRGGETQYF.